This entry lists 21 T cell receptor beta chains sequenced from one sample in a study of glioma-infiltrating T cells after dendritic cell vaccination. Here immunoSEQ multiplex PCR was the method, and the copy in TCRdb shows in-frame clones only, minus some. Here the sample spans under 130,000 clones, more than 80% being singletons. The sequences come from blood, collected before dendritic cell vaccination. These receptors originate from a human donor with glioblastoma.

The chain recombines TRBV20-1 with TRBJ2-5; TRBD2 matches at 7 bases. CDR1 DFQATT and CDR2 SNEGSKA come from the germline V gene (reference sequence). CDR3 length: 11 amino acids. CDR3 sequence (DNA): TGCTCGGGAGCGGGGCAAGAGACCCAGTACTTC. Residues: CSGAGQETQYF.

The rearrangement joins TRBV19 to TRBJ2-2; unclear D gene. V was trimmed by 0 bases and J by 1 base, leaving 6 bases between them. Looked up from germline, CDR1 is LNHDA and CDR2 is SQIVND (reference sequence). This CDR3 is 15 amino acids long. In nucleotides, the CDR3 is TGTGCCAGTAGTATAGATATACAGAACACCGGGGAGCTGTTTTTT. This gives the protein CASSIDIQNTGELFF.

The J gene is TRBJ2-7, the V gene TRBV19; TRBD1 is a possible D gene (7 bases). The CDR3 is 15 amino acids. Deletions cut 1 base from V and 4 bases from J, with 14 bases between. CDR1 is LNHDA, CDR2 SQIVND, per germline (reference sequence). CDR3 residues: CASSIGRGRIYEQYF. The CDR3 DNA sequence: TGTGCCAGTAGTATAGGCAGGGGGAGGATTTACGAGCAGTACTTC.

This clone was found a few times. This chain joins TRBV6-4 and TRBJ2-1; 10 nucleotides match TRBD2. The CDR3 has 14 amino acids. From germline, CDR1 is MRHNA and CDR2 SNTAGT. The V segment lost 3 bases and the J segment 6 bases; nucleotides outside the gene matches: 2. The CDR3 region has the DNA TGTGCCAGCAGTGAAAGCGGGGGGGCCAATGAGCAGTTCTTC. Residues: CASSESGGANEQFF.

This rearrangement joins TRBV7-2 to TRBJ2-7; 7 bases align to TRBD1. The CDR3 consists of 13 residues. J gave up 0 bases and V 5 bases, and 1 base lay outside the gene matches. The germline gives CDR1 SGHTA, CDR2 FQGNSA. The CDR3 DNA sequence: TGTGCCAGCAGCCGGGACAGCTCCTACGAGCAGTACTTC. Its translation is CASSRDSSYEQYF.

The gene calls are TRBV4-3 and TRBJ2-1; 7 bases agree with TRBD2. Per germline, CDR1 LGHNA and CDR2 YSLEER. The J segment lost 12 bases and the V segment lost 0 bases, leaving 11 bases of the junction unmatched. The CDR3 has 15 residues. The CDR3 protein is CASSQDGGVGVVQFF. CDR3 DNA: TGCGCCAGCAGCCAAGATGGGGGGGTGGGGGTGGTGCAGTTCTTC.

This clone was recorded only once. V gene TRBV7-2 combines with J gene TRBJ1-6; TRBD1 aligns across 7 bases. The CDR3 length is 19 residues. The germline V gene has CDR1 SGHTA and CDR2 FQGNSA. J lost 0 bases, V lost 5 bases, and 13 bases had no gene match. The CDR3 loop is CASSQAQGGESSYNSPLHF. DNA of the CDR3: TGTGCCAGCAGCCAAGCACAAGGGGGCGAGAGCTCCTATAATTCACCCCTCCACTTT.

This clone was seen a single time. V gene TRBV7-2 combines with J gene TRBJ2-4; no definite D call. The V gene lost 1 base and the J gene lost 0 bases, with 13 bases spanning the gap. The CDR3 loop spans 17 amino acids. Germline values: CDR1 SGHTA, CDR2 FQGNSA. The DNA for the CDR3 is TGTGCCAGCAGCTTAGTGGGCAGACATCTAGCCAAAAACATTCAGTACTTC. It encodes CASSLVGRHLAKNIQYF.

This clone has just a few counts. The chain joins TRBV10-3 to TRBJ2-2, with 10 bases that match TRBD2. There are 17 residues in the CDR3. J gave up 0 bases and V 6 bases, and 7 bases lay outside the gene matches. Germline assignment: CDR1 ENHRY and CDR2 SYGVKD. The CDR3 DNA sequence: TGTGCCATCAGGATTCTAGCGGGGGAAGCGAACACCGGGGAGCTGTTTTTT. It is translated as CAIRILAGEANTGELFF.

The chain is built from TRBV28 and TRBJ2-5; 7 bases match TRBD1. Germline values: CDR1 MDHEN, CDR2 SYDVKM. The CDR3 runs 15 residues. J was trimmed by 3 bases and V by 4 bases; bases with no gene match: 8. The CDR3, as DNA: TGTGCCAGCAGTTCCAGGACCGGGACAGAAGAGACCCAGTACTTC. It is translated as CASSSRTGTEETQYF. Complete variable domain (other parts from reference TRBV28 and TRBJ2-5): DVKVTQSSRYLVKRTGEKVFLECVQDMDHENMFWYRQDPGLGLRLIYFSYDVKMKEKGDIPEGYSVSREKKERFSLILESASTNQTSMYLCASSSRTGTEETQYFGPGTRLLVL.

The chain links TRBV23-1 to TRBJ2-2, with 8 positions matching TRBD1. TRBV23-1 is known as an ORF, though its function is uncertain. The CDR3 is 16 amino acids. The junction had 15 bases not matched to a gene; V was cut back by 10 bases and J by 5 bases. The CDR3 DNA sequence: TGCGCCACCCAGATCGGACAGGGTTCATCTACCGGGGAGCTGTTTTTT. Protein: CATQIGQGSSTGELFF.

This clone was detected ten times or more. The CDR3 is CASSQDLTGQGGNSPLHF. The CDR3, as DNA: TGCGCCAGCAGCCAAGACTTAACAGGACAGGGAGGAAATTCACCCCTCCACTTT. The V call is TRBV4-3, the J call TRBJ1-6; 8 bases align to TRBD1. V dropped 0 bases and J dropped 7; count of bases not matched to a gene: 11. Germline loops: CDR1 LGHNA, CDR2 YSLEER. The CDR3 contains 18 residues.

The table lists this clone with a count of one. The CDR3, as DNA: TGTGCCACCAGCAGAGATCGTTCTTATGGCTACACCTTC. Protein product: CATSRDRSYGYTF. The chain couples TRBV15 to TRBJ1-2; D not certain. This CDR3 contains 13 residues. The germline CDR1 and CDR2 sequences are LNHNV and YYDKDF (reference sequence). V was clipped by 0 bases and J by 5 bases, with 7 bases between them.

The CDR3 region has the DNA TGCGCCAGCAGGACCTCCTCAGGGCTCGGTGGCTACACCTTC. It specifies CASRTSSGLGGYTF. The chain couples TRBV5-1 to TRBJ1-2, with a weak D call TRBD1 (5 bases). CDR3 size: 14 residues. The V end was cut by 5 bases, the J end by 7 bases, with 18 bases between. Germline CDR1 reads SGHRS; CDR2 reads YFSETQ.

CDR3 nucleotide sequence: TGTGCCAGCAGTGAATGGGGGCTATACGAGCAGTACTTC. This encodes CASSEWGLYEQYF. The chain links TRBV6-1 to TRBJ2-5; D is perhaps TRBD1 (6 bases). The DNA end favors TRBJ2-7, so the J call may be wrong. Germline V gene data show CDR1 as MNHNS and CDR2 as SASEGT. The CDR3 has 13 amino acids.

The chain recombines TRBV19 with TRBJ1-2; D remains ambiguous. Trimming removed 4 bases from V and 4 bases from J, with 13 bases in between. Per the germline V gene, CDR1 is LNHDA and CDR2 is SQIVND (reference sequence). This CDR3 spans 14 amino acids. The CDR3 DNA follows: TGTGCCAGTAGTAATCTCCAGACTCGCTATGGCTACACCTTC. Amino acid sequence: CASSNLQTRYGYTF.

The CDR3 coding sequence is TGCAGCGTTGAGGCGGGGTGGGGATTTAAAAATGAGCAGTTCTTC. It specifies CSVEAGWGFKNEQFF. The V and J genes are TRBV29-1 and TRBJ2-1; TRBD2 might be the D (6 bases). The CDR3 has 15 amino acids. The germline V and J ends were trimmed by 3 bases and 7 bases, with 19 bases remaining between them. From germline, CDR1 is SQVTM and CDR2 ANQGSEA.

The genes are TRBV19 and TRBJ2-7, with 7 bases lining up with TRBD1. Germline V gives CDR1 LNHDA, CDR2 SQIVND (reference sequence). Trimming removed 9 bases from V and 1 base from J; junction bases left unmatched: 9. The CDR3 totals 14 residues. DNA for the CDR3: TGTGCCAGCAGACGACAGGGAACGTCCTACGAGCAGTACTTC. Protein sequence: CASRRQGTSYEQYF.

The count of this clone is one. The gene calls are TRBV5-1 and TRBJ2-7; the match to TRBD1 covers 9 bases. This CDR3 region has 15 residues. Per the germline V gene, CDR1 is SGHRS and CDR2 is YFSETQ. With V trimmed by 3 bases and J by 4 bases, 8 bases remained unmatched. The chain's CDR3 is CASSSGTGNSYEQYF. The DNA of the CDR3 is TGCGCCAGCAGCTCCGGGACAGGGAATTCGTACGAGCAGTACTTC.

This clone was observed a single time. The chain has TRBV19 and TRBJ1-3, with a possible D match to TRBD1 (6 bases). Germline V gene data show CDR1 as LNHDA and CDR2 as SQIVND (reference sequence). Trimming removed 5 bases at V and 4 bases at J, with 24 bases between. The CDR3 sequence is 18 residues long. The CDR3 here is CASSLIPGTTGVGNTIYF. CDR3 DNA sequence: TGTGCCAGTAGTCTCATCCCCGGGACAACGGGCGTCGGAAACACCATATATTTT. The whole variable domain, filled in from reference TRBV19 and TRBJ1-3, reads DGGITQSPKYLFRKEGQNVTLSCEQNLNHDAMYWYRQDPGQGLRLIYYSQIVNDFQKGDIAEGYSVSREKKESFPLTVTSAQKNPTAFYLCASSLIPGTTGVGNTIYFGEGSWLTVV.

The CDR3 loop reads CASSSVAGPWNEQFF. Here the CDR3 DNA reads TGTGCCAGCAGCTCTGTAGCGGGGCCTTGGAATGAGCAGTTCTTC. This chain links TRBV7-3 with TRBJ2-1, with 8 bases lining up with TRBD2. Trimming at V came to 4 bases and at J to 7 bases, leaving 9 bases not matched to a gene. The CDR3 length is 15 residues. In germline, CDR1 is SGHTA, CDR2 FQGTGA.